One sample yielded the 14 T cell receptor beta chains listed below, sequenced in a study of early T cells in non-severe SARS-CoV-2 infection. TCRdb called the 5' RACE reads again in MiXCR, with one record for every CDR3 protein. The profile shows more than 75,000 distinct CDR3 sequences, roughly 13% of them singletons. The sequenced material came from whole blood. The receptors were gathered from an adult who was a healthcare worker with PCR-confirmed SARS-CoV-2 infection or an uninfected control (not recorded which).

This clonotype was recorded at least ten times. The chain uses TRBV20-1 and TRBJ1-2; the D is unclear. CDR3 length: 10 amino acids. The V and J ends lost 0 bases and 5 bases respectively, with 1 base between them. Looked up from germline, CDR1 is DFQATT and CDR2 is SNEGSKA (reference sequence). CDR3 in amino acids: CSARDYGYTF. The CDR3 DNA reads as TGCAGTGCTAGAGATTATGGCTACACCTTC.

The chain links TRBV7-9 to TRBJ2-4, with TRBD2 matching 7 bases. The CDR3 is 14 amino acids. CDR1 and CDR2 (germline): SEHNR, FQNEAQ (reference sequence). The V gene end was trimmed by 4 bases and the J gene end by 8 bases; junction bases not matched to a gene: 8. The CDR3 nucleotides are TGTGCCAGCAGCTCTAGCGGCCGAGATGACATTCAGTACTTC. Its protein is CASSSSGRDDIQYF. The variable domain in full, completed from reference TRBV7-9 and TRBJ2-4, reads DTGVSQNPRHKITKRGQNVTFRCDPISEHNRLYWYRQTLGQGPEFLTYFQNEAQLEKSRLLSDRFSAERPKGSFSTLEIQRTEQGDSAMYLCASSSSGRDDIQYFGAGTRLSVL.

This clonotype has only a few counts. This chain connects TRBV5-1 to TRBJ2-5; weak D call: TRBD2 (5 bases). Germline V lookup: CDR1 SGHRS, CDR2 YFSETQ. Deletions cut 0 bases from V and 4 bases from J, with 7 bases between. The CDR3 is 13 amino acids. The DNA of the CDR3 is TGCGCCAGCAGCTTGGAACGGGGAGAGACCCAGTACTTC. It yields the protein CASSLERGETQYF. The whole variable domain, filled in from reference TRBV5-1 and TRBJ2-5, reads KAGVTQTPRYLIKTRGQQVTLSCSPISGHRSVSWYQQTPGQGLQFLFEYFSETQRNKGNFPGRFSGRQFSNSRSEMNVSTLELGDSALYLCASSLERGETQYFGPGTRLLVL.

This clonotype was counted at least ten times. V usage is TRBV6-2 or TRBV6-3 and J usage is TRBJ2-3; 8 bases map to TRBD2. From germline, CDR1 is MNHEY and CDR2 SVGEGT. The ends lost 6 bases at V and 0 bases at J; junction bases unmatched: 5. The CDR3 covers 15 residues. This chain's CDR3 is CASSPGGASTDTQYF. For the CDR3, the DNA is TGTGCCAGCAGCCCCGGGGGGGCGAGCACAGATACGCAGTATTTT.

This clonotype was counted only a few times. The chain joins TRBV12-3 or TRBV12-4 to TRBJ1-5; no firm D call. The V gene lost 6 bases and the J gene lost 7 bases, with 10 bases spanning the gap. The CDR3 is 12 amino acids. CDR3 DNA sequence: TGTGCCAGCAGCGATCCCGGGCAGCCCCAGCATTTT. Its protein product is CASSDPGQPQHF.

This clonotype was detected only a few times. The chain recombines TRBV3-1 with TRBJ2-2; no reliable D call. From germline, CDR1 is LGHDT and CDR2 YNNKEL (reference sequence). V dropped 1 base and J dropped 1 base, with 4 bases sitting between them. The CDR3 sequence is 14 residues long. The CDR3 is CASSQALNTGELFF. CDR3 nucleotide sequence: TGTGCCAGCAGCCAAGCATTGAACACCGGGGAGCTGTTTTTT.

The sample holds a few counts of this clonotype. The chain links TRBV20-1 to TRBJ1-2, with 8 bases fitting TRBD1. Germline V gene sequence: CDR1 DFQATT, CDR2 SNEGSKA (reference sequence). The CDR3 extends over 13 amino acids. With V trimmed by 4 bases and J by 4 bases, 5 bases remained unmatched. The CDR3 loop reads CSATPDRVYGYTF. DNA of the CDR3: TGCAGTGCTACCCCGGACAGGGTCTATGGCTACACCTTC.

The chain couples TRBV27 to TRBJ2-7; D call uncertain. Trimming left V 1 base short and J 0 bases short, with 16 bases between. Germline loops: CDR1 MNHEY, CDR2 SMNVEV (reference sequence). The CDR3 loop spans 17 amino acids. As DNA, the CDR3 is TGTGCCAGCAGTTTATGGCAAGTGGGCGGAAGCTCCTACGAGCAGTACTTC. Protein sequence: CASSLWQVGGSSYEQYF.

This rearrangement joins TRBV20-1 to TRBJ1-5; D not resolved. CDR3 size: 14 residues. The V gene's germline CDR1 is DFQATT and CDR2 SNEGSKA (reference sequence). Trimming shortened V by 0 bases and J by 2 bases, and 8 bases separated the two germline ends. The CDR3 DNA sequence: TGCAGTGCTAGAGATATGCAGGGCAATCAGCCCCAGCATTTT. Residues: CSARDMQGNQPQHF.

There are a few counts of this clonotype. This chain connects TRBV6-1 to TRBJ1-2; D gene uncertain. V shed 2 bases and J shed 4 bases, with 14 bases lying between them. Germline V gene data show CDR1 as MNHNS and CDR2 as SASEGT. The CDR3 is 15 residues long. Here the CDR3 reads CASSESRLGGYGYTF. In DNA, the CDR3 is TGTGCCAGCAGTGAATCAAGACTCGGAGGCTATGGCTACACCTTC.

This clonotype was counted between two and nine times. The V call is TRBV5-1, the J call TRBJ2-6, with D possibly being TRBD2 (6 bases). The germline V gene encodes CDR1 SGHRS and CDR2 YFSETQ. The CDR3 spans 18 residues. Trimming stripped 0 bases from V and 0 bases from J, with 13 bases between. CDR3 sequence (DNA): TGCGCCAGCAGCTTGGCCCGGGACTCCAGCTCTGGGGCCAACGTCCTGACTTTC. Translation: CASSLARDSSSGANVLTF.

This clonotype was seen a handful of times. This chain links TRBV6-5 with TRBJ2-1; D may be TRBD1 (5 bases). Germline V gene sequence: CDR1 MNHEY, CDR2 SVGAGI. The V and J ends lost 9 bases and 9 bases respectively, with 15 bases between them. This CDR3 is built from 12 residues. The CDR3 spells CASSQRGGEQFF. The CDR3 nucleotides are TGTGCCAGTAGCCAAAGGGGTGGTGAGCAGTTCTTC.

On this clonotype: At one boundary the junction diverges from the germline segment, which might be a read error. The chain joins TRBV5-1 to TRBJ2-2; tentative D call: TRBD2 (5 bases). Per the germline V gene, CDR1 is SGHRS and CDR2 is YFSETQ. The CDR3 is made up of 15 amino acids. This CDR3 reads CASTPAEMNTGELLF. In nucleotides, the CDR3 is TGCGCCAGCACCCCGGCCGAGATGAACACCGGGGAGCTGCTTTTT.

This clonotype appeared many times. This rearrangement joins TRBV14 to TRBJ2-5, with 11 bases aligning to TRBD1. The ends lost 1 base at V and 6 bases at J; junction bases unmatched: 4. The CDR3 is made up of 15 amino acids. Germline assignment: CDR1 SGHDN and CDR2 FVKESK. As DNA, the CDR3 is TGTGCCAGCAGCCAAGCGGGACAGGGGGTAAAGACCCAGTACTTC. It codes for CASSQAGQGVKTQYF. Complete variable domain (other parts from reference TRBV14 and TRBJ2-5): EAGVTQFPSHSVIEKGQTVTLRCDPISGHDNLYWYRRVMGKEIKFLLHFVKESKQDESGMPNNRFLAERTGGTYSTLKVQPAELEDSGVYFCASSQAGQGVKTQYFGPGTRLLVL.